This T cell receptor beta chain was identified during a study of CD8 T cells in ankylosing spondylitis. From germline, CDR1 is SGDLS and CDR2 YYNGEE. The V gene lost 4 bases and the J gene lost 2 bases, with 12 bases spanning the gap. CDR3 size: 14 residues. TCRdb independently ran MiXCR on the 5' RACE reads; one entry per CDR3 protein. This sample has 30,000 to 45,000 distinct CDR3 sequences, with less than 4% found just once. The study's findings and limits: It was reported that disease-linked clones were significantly enriched in matched ankylosing spondylitis synovial fluid.

This clonotype was observed at least ten times. Its antigen is not identified. This receptor was obtained from a male donor with ankylosing spondylitis or in good health (not recorded which). Source material: blood, either unsorted or a sorted T cell fraction (not recorded which). This sequence joins TRBV9 and TRBJ2-5, with a weak D call TRBD1 (6 bases). CDR3 protein: CASSPGTHQETQYF. CDR3 DNA sequence: TGTGCCAGCAGCCCCGGGACACATCAAGAGACCCAGTACTTC. Full variable domain (remainder filled in from reference TRBV9 and TRBJ2-5): DSGVTQTPKHLITATGQRVTLRCSPRSGDLSVYWYQQSLDQGLQFLIQYYNGEERAKGNILERFSAQQFPDLHSELNLSSLELGDSALYFCASSPGTHQETQYFGPGTRLLVL.